The clone carrying this TCR beta chain came up a few times. Preparation of the TCRbeta library involved a method that used unique molecular identifiers. TCRdb analysed the PCR reads with MiXCR anew, one entry per CDR3 protein. The table has around 600,000 distinct CDR3 sequences, 15% to 20% seen once. This sample stems from a study of T-cell reconstitution after alpha-beta-depleted transplantation in children. CDR1 and CDR2 from the germline V gene are SEHNR and FQNEAQ (reference sequence). The CDR3 has 16 amino acids. The V segment lost 5 bases and the J segment 8 bases; nucleotides outside the gene matches: 15.

The V call is TRBV7-9, the J call TRBJ1-1; 9 bases are shared with TRBD1. The clonotype originates from a human donor who donated a stem cell graft to a child with acute myeloid leukemia. The sample consisted of PBMCs from the stem cell graft donor, taken from the stem cell graft. DNA of the CDR3: TGTGCCAGCAGCCCTCTCCGGGGACAGGGCACGGAGGAAGCTTTCTTT. Protein sequence: CASSPLRGQGTEEAFF.